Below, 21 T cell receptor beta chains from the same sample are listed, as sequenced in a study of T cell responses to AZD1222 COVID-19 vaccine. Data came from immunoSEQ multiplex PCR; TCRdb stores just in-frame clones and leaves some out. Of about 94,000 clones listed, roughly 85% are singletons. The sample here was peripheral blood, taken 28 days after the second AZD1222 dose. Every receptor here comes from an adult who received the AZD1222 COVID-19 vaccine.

The CDR3 loop is CASSTRVDLRGYTF. CDR3 DNA: TGTGCCAGCAGTACCCGGGTTGACCTGCGGGGCTACACCTTC. The rearrangement uses TRBV2 and TRBJ1-2, with D unclear. This CDR3 has 14 residues. Germline assignment: CDR1 SNHLY and CDR2 FYNNEI. V was pared by 5 bases and J by 8 bases, with 18 bases between.

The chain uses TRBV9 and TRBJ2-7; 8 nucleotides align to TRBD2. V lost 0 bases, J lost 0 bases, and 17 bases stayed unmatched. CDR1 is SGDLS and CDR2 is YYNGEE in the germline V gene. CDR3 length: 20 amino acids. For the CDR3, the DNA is TGTGCCAGCAGCGTAGGGCTCGGAGGAGGAGCGGGGGCTAGCTCCTACGAGCAGTACTTC. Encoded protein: CASSVGLGGGAGASSYEQYF.

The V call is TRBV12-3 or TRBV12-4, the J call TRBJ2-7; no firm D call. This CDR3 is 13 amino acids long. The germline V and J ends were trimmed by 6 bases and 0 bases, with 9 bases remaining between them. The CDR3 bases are TGTGCCAGCAGCCCGACGGTCTCCTACGAGCAGTACTTC. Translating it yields CASSPTVSYEQYF.

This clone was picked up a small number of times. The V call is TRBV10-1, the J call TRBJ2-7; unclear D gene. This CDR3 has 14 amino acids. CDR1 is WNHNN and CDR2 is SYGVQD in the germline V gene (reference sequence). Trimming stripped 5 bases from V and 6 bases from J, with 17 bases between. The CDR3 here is CASSKNRQFGEQYF. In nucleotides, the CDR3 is TGCGCCAGCAGTAAGAACCGGCAATTCGGCGAGCAGTACTTC.

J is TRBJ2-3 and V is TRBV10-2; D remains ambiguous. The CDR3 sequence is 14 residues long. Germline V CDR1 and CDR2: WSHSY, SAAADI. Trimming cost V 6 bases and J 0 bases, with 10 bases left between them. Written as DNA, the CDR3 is TGCGCCAGCAGCGAGGAAGGGAGCACAGATACGCAGTATTTT. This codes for CASSEEGSTDTQYF.

CDR3 sequence reads: CASSEAIGTDEAFF. Written as DNA, the CDR3 is TGTGCCAGCAGTGAAGCCATCGGAACGGATGAAGCTTTCTTT. The rearrangement joins TRBV2 to TRBJ1-1; D is unclear. The CDR3 loop spans 14 amino acids. Germline V lookup: CDR1 SNHLY, CDR2 FYNNEI. Trimming cost V 0 bases and J 7 bases, with 12 bases left between them.

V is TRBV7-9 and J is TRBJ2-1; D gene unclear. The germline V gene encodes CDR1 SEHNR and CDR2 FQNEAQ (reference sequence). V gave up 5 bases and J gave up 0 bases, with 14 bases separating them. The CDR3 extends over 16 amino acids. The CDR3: CASSPRRGSSYNEQFF. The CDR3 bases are TGTGCCAGCAGCCCCCGGCGCGGTAGCTCCTACAATGAGCAGTTCTTC.

The CDR3 bases are TGTGCCAGCAGCTTAGTCTCGGTTGGTGGCTACACCTTC. Its protein product is CASSLVSVGGYTF. V gene TRBV7-2 combines with J gene TRBJ1-2; D ambiguous. V gave up 1 base and J gave up 7 bases, with 10 bases separating them. Germline CDR1 reads SGHTA; CDR2 reads FQGNSA. The CDR3 runs to 13 residues.

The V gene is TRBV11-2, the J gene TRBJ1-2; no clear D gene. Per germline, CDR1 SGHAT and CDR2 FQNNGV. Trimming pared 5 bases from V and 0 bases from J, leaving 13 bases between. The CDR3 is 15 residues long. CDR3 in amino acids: CASSPGTWANYGYTF. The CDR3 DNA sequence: TGTGCCAGCAGCCCAGGAACTTGGGCTAACTATGGCTACACCTTC. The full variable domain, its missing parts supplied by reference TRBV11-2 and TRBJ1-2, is EAGVAQSPRYKIIEKRQSVAFWCNPISGHATLYWYQQILGQGPKLLIQFQNNGVVDDSQLPKDRFSAERLKGVDSTLKIQPAKLEDSAVYLCASSPGTWANYGYTFGSGTRLTVV.

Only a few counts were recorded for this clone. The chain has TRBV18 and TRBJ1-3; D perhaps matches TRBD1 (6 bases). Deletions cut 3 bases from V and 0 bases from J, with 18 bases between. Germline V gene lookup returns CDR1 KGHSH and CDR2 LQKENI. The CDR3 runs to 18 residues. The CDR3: CASSPGHGGSYSGNTIYF. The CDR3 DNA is TGTGCCAGCTCACCTGGCCACGGGGGCTCTTACTCTGGAAACACCATATATTTT.

The CDR3: CATSGYRGLNYGYTF. In nucleotides, the CDR3 is TGTGCCACCAGCGGTTACAGGGGGCTTAACTATGGCTACACCTTC. The rearrangement joins TRBV15 to TRBJ1-2; 9 bases line up with TRBD1. CDR1 and CDR2 from the germline V gene are LNHNV and YYDKDF (reference sequence). The CDR3 length is 15 residues. The V segment lost 5 bases and the J segment 1 base; nucleotides outside the gene matches: 5.

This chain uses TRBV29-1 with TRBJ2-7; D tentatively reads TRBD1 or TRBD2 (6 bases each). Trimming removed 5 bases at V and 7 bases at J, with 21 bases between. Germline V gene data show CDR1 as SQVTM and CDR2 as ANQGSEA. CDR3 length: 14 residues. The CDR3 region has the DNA TGCAGCGTTCTAACTCCTAGGGGGGCTGGGGAGCAGTACTTC. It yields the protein CSVLTPRGAGEQYF.

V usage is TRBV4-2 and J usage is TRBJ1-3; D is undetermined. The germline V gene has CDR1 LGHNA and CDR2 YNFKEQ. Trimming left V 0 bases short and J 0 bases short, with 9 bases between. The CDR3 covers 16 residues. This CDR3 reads CASSQDWASSGNTIYF. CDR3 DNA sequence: TGTGCCAGCAGCCAAGATTGGGCGAGCTCTGGAAACACCATATATTTT.

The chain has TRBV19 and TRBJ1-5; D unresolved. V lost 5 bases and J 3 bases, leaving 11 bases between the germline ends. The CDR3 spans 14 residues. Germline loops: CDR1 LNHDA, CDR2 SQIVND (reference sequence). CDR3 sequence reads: CASSPDGNNQPQHF. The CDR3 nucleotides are TGTGCCAGTAGTCCGGACGGAAACAATCAGCCCCAGCATTTT. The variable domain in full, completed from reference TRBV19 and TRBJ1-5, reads DGGITQSPKYLFRKEGQNVTLSCEQNLNHDAMYWYRQDPGQGLRLIYYSQIVNDFQKGDIAEGYSVSREKKESFPLTVTSAQKNPTAFYLCASSPDGNNQPQHFGDGTRLSIL.

CDR3: CASSPPTSGNIQYF. DNA for the CDR3: TGTGCCAGCTCACCACCGACTAGCGGAAACATTCAGTACTTC. This chain connects TRBV18 to TRBJ2-4; 9 bases match TRBD2. Germline loops: CDR1 KGHSH, CDR2 LQKENI. V shed 0 bases and J 6 bases; nucleotides not matched to a gene: 0. The CDR3 sequence is 14 residues long.

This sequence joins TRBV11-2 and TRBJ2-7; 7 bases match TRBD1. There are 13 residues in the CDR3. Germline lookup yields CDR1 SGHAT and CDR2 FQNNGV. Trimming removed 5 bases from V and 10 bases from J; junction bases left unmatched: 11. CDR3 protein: CASSLASGTAQYF. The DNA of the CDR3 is TGTGCCAGCAGCCTCGCCTCCGGGACAGCTCAGTACTTC.

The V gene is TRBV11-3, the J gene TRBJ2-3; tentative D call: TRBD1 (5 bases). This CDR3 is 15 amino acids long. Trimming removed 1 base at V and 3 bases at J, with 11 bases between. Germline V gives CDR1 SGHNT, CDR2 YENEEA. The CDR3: CASSLGQQETDTQYF. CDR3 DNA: TGTGCCAGCAGCTTAGGTCAACAGGAGACAGATACGCAGTATTTT. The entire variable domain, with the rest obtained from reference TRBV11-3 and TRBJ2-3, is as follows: EAGVVQSPRYKIIEKKQPVAFWCNPISGHNTLYWYLQNLGQGPELLIRYENEEAVDDSQLPKDRFSAERLKGVDSTLKIQPAELGDSAVYLCASSLGQQETDTQYFGPGTRLTVL.

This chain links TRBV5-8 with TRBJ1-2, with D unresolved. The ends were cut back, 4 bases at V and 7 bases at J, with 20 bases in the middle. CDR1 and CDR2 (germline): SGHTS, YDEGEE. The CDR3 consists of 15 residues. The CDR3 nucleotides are TGTGCCAGCAGCGTGAGTAGTCCCTACGCCGGTGGCTACACCTTC. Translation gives CASSVSSPYAGGYTF. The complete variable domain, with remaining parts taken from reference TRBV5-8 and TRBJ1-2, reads EAGVTQSPTHLIKTRGQQATLRCSPISGHTSVYWYQQALGLGLQFLLWYDEGEERNRGNFPPRFSGRQFPNYSSELNVNALELEDSALYLCASSVSSPYAGGYTFGSGTRLTVV.

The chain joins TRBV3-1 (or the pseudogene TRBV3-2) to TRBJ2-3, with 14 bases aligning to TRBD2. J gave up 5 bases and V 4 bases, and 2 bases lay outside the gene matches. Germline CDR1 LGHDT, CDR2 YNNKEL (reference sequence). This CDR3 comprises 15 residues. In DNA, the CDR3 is TGTGCCAGCAGCCCCGGGACTAGCGGGGGAGATACGCAGTATTTT. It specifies CASSPGTSGGDTQYF.

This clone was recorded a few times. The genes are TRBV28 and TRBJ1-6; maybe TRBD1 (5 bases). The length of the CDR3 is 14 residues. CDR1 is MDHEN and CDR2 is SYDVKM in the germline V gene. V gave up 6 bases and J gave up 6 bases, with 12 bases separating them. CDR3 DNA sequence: TGTGCCAGCAGATCCGGGACGGCTAATTCACCCCTCCACTTT. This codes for CASRSGTANSPLHF.

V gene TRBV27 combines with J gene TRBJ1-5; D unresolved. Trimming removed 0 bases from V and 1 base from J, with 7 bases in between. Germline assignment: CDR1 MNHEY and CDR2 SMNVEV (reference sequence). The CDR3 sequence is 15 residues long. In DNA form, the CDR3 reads TGTGCCAGCAGTTTATCGTGGTCAAGCAATCAGCCCCAGCATTTT. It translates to CASSLSWSSNQPQHF.